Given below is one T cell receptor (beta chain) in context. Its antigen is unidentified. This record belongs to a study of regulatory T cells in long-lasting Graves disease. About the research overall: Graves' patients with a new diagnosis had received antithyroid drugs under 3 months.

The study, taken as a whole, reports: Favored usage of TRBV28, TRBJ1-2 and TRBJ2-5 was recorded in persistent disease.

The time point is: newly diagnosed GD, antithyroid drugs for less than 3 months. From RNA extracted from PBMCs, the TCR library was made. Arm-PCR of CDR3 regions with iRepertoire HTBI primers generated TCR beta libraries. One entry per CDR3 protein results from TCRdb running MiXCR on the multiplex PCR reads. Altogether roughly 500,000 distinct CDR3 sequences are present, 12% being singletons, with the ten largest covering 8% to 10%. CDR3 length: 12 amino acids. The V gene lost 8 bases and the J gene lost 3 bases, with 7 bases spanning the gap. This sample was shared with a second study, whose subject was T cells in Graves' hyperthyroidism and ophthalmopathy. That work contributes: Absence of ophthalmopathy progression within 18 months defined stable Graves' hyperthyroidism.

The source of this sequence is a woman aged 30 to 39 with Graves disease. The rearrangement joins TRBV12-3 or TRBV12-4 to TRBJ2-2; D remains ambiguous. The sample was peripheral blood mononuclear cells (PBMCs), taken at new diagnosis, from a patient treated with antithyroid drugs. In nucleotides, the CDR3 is TGTGCCAGCCGATTCTACACCGGGGAGCTGTTTTTT. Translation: CASRFYTGELFF.